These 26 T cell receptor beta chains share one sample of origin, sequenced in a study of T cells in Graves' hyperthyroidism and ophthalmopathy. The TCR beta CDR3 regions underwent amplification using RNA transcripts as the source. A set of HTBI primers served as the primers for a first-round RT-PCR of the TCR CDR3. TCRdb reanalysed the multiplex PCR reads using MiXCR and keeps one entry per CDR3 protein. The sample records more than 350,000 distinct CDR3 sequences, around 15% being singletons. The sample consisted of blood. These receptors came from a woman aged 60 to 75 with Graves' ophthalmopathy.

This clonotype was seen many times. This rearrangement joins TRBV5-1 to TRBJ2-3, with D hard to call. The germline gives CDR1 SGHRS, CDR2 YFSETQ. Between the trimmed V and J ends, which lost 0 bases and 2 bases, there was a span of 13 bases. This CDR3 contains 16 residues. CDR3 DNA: TGCGCCAGCAGCTTGGTGCTAGATACAATCACAGATACGCAGTATTTT. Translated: CASSLVLDTITDTQYF. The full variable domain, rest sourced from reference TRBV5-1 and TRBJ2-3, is KAGVTQTPRYLIKTRGQQVTLSCSPISGHRSVSWYQQTPGQGLQFLFEYFSETQRNKGNFPGRFSGRQFSNSRSEMNVSTLELGDSALYLCASSLVLDTITDTQYFGPGTRLTVL.

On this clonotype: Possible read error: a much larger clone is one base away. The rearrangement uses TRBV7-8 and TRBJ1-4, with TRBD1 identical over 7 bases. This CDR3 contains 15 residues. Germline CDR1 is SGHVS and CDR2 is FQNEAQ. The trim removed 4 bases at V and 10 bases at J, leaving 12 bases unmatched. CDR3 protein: CASSSEQGKGGKLFF. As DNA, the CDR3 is TGTGCCAGCAGCTCAGAACAGGGGAAAGGAGGAAAACTGTTTTTT.

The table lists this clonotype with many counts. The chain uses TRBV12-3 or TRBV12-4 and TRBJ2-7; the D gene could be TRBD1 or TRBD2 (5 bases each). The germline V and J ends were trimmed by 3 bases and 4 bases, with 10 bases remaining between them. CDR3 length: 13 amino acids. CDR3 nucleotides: TGTGCCAGCAGTTTGGGACCCTTTTACGAGCAGTACTTC. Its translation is CASSLGPFYEQYF.

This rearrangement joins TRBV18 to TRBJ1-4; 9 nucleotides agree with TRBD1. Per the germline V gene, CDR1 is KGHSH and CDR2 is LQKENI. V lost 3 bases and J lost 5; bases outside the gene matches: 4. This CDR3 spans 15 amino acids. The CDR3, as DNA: TGTGCCAGCTCACCGGAGGGACAGGGAAATGAAAAACTGTTTTTT. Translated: CASSPEGQGNEKLFF.

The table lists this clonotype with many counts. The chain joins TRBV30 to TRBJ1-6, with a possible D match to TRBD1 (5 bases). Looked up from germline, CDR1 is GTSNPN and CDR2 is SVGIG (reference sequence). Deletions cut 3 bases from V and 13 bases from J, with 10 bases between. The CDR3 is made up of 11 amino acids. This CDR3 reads CAWRFGGPLHF. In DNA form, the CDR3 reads TGTGCCTGGAGGTTTGGGGGGCCCCTCCACTTT.

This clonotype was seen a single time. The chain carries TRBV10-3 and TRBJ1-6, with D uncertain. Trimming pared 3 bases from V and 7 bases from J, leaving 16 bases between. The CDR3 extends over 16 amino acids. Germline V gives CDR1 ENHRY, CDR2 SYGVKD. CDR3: CAISDTEPASNSPLHF. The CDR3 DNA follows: TGTGCCATCAGTGACACGGAGCCGGCGTCCAATTCACCCCTCCACTTT.

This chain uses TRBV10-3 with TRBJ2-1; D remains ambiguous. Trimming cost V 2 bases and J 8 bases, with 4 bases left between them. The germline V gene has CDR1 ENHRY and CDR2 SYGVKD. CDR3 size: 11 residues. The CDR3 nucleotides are TGTGCCATCAGTGAGAGGGATGAGCAGTTCTTC. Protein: CAISERDEQFF.

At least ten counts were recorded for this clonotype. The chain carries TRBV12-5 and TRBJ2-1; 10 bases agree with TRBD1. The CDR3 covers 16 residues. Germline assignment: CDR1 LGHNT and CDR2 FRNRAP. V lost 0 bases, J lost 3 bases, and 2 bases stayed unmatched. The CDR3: CASGLVRDRGYNEQFF. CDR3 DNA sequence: TGTGCTAGTGGTTTGGTCCGGGACAGGGGCTACAATGAGCAGTTCTTC.

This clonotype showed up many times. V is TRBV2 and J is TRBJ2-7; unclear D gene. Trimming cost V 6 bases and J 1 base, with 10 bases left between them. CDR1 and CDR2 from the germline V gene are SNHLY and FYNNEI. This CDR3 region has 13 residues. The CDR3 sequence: CASRGFTSYEQYF. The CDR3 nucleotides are TGTGCCAGCAGGGGTTTCACTTCCTACGAGCAGTACTTC.

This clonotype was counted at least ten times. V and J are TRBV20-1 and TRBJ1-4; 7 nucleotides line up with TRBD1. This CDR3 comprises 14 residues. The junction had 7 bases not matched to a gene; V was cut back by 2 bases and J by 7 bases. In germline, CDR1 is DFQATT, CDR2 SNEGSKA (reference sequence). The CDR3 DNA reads TGCAGTGCTAGAACCAGGGGGGCGGGTGAAAAACTGTTTTTT. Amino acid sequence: CSARTRGAGEKLFF.

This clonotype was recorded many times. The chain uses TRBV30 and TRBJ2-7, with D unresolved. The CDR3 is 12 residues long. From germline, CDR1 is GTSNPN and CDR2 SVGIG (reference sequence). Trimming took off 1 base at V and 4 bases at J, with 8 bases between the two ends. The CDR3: CAWSALGYEQYF. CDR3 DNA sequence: TGTGCCTGGAGTGCCCTAGGGTACGAGCAGTACTTC.

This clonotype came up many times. The CDR3 bases are TGTGCCAGCAGCTGGTTTGGTCGAGGCTACACCTTC. It specifies CASSWFGRGYTF. This chain joins TRBV28 and TRBJ1-2; D gene unclear. The germline gives CDR1 MDHEN, CDR2 SYDVKM. Trimming shortened V by 6 bases and J by 8 bases, and 13 bases separated the two germline ends. The CDR3 is made up of 12 amino acids.

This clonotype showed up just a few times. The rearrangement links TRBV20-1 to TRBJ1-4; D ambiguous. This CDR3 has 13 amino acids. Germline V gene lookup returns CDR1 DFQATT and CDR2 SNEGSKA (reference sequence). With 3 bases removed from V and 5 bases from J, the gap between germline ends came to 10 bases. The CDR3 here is CSARRSPNEKLFF. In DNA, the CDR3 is TGCAGTGCTAGGAGGAGCCCCAATGAAAAACTGTTTTTT.

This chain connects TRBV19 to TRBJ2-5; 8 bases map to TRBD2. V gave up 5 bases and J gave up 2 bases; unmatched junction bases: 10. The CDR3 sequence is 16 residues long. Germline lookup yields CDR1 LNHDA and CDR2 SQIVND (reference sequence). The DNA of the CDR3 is TGTGCCAGTAGTTCCCTCTTAGCGGGACTTCAAGAGACCCAGTACTTC. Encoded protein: CASSSLLAGLQETQYF.

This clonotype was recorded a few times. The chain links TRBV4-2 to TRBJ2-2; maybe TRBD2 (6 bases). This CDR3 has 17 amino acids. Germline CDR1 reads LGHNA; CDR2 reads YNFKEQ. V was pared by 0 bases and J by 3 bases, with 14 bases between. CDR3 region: CASSQDRRGQDTGELFF. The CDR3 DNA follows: TGTGCCAGCAGCCAAGATCGGAGGGGCCAGGACACCGGGGAGCTGTTTTTT.

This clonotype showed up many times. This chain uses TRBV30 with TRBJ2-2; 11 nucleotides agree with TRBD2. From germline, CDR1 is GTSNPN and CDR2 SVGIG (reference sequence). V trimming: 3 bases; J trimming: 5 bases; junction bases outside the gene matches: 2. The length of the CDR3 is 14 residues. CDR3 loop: CAWRASGRTGELFF. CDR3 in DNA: TGTGCCTGGAGGGCTAGCGGGAGGACCGGGGAGCTGTTTTTT.

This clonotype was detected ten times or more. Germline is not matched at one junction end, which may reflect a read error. The CDR3 here is CASSLAGSTGELFF. The CDR3 nucleotides read TGTGCCAGCTCACTAGCGGGAAGCACCGGGGAGCTGTTTTTT. V is TRBV5-1 and J is TRBJ2-2; the match to TRBD2 covers 10 bases. The CDR3 loop spans 14 amino acids. CDR1 SGHRS and CDR2 YFSETQ come from the germline V gene.

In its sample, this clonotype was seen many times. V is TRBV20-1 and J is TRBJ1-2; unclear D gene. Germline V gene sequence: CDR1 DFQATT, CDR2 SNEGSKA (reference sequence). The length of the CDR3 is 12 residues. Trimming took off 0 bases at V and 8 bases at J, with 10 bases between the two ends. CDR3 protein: CSARDMGGGYTF. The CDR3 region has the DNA TGCAGTGCTAGAGATATGGGAGGGGGCTACACCTTC.

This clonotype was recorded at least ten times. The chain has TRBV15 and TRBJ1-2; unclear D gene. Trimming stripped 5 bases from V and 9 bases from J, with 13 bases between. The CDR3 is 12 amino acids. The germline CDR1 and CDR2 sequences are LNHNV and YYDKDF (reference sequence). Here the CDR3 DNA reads TGTGCCACCAGCGTCCGGGAGGCAAGCTACACCTTC. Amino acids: CATSVREASYTF.

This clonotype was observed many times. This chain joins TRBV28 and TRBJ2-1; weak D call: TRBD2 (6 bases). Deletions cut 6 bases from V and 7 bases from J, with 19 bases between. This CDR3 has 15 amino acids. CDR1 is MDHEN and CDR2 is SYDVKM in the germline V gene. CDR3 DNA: TGTGCCAGCAGCCCTTCAACGGGAGACGGGAATGAGCAGTTCTTC. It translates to CASSPSTGDGNEQFF.

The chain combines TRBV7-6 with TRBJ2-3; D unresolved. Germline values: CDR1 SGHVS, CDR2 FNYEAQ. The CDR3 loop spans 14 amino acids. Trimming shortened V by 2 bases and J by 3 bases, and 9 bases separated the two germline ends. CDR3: CASSLMIGTDTQYF. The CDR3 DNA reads TGTGCCAGCAGCTTAATGATCGGGACAGATACGCAGTATTTT.

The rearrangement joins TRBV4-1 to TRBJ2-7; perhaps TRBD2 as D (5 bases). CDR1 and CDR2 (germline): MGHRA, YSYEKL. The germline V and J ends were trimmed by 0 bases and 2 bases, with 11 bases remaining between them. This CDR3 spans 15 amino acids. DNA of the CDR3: TGCGCCAGCAGCCAAGAGGGTAGCGCCACCTACGAGCAGTACTTC. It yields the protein CASSQEGSATYEQYF.

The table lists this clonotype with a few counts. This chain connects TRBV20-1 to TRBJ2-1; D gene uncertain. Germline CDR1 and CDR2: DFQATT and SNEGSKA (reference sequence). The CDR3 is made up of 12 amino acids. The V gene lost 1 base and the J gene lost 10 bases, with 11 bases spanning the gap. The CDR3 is CSARALPEEQFF. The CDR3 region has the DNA TGCAGTGCTAGAGCCCTCCCGGAAGAGCAGTTCTTC.

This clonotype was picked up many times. The CDR3 bases are TGTGCCGGGGCTTTCCGCGGGTCGTACAATGAGCAGTTCTTC. Translation: CAGAFRGSYNEQFF. The chain recombines TRBV30 with TRBJ2-1; D possibly uses TRBD1 or TRBD2 (5 bases each). The germline V gene encodes CDR1 GTSNPN and CDR2 SVGIG (reference sequence). This CDR3 spans 14 amino acids. Trimming pared 8 bases from V and 4 bases from J, leaving 18 bases between.

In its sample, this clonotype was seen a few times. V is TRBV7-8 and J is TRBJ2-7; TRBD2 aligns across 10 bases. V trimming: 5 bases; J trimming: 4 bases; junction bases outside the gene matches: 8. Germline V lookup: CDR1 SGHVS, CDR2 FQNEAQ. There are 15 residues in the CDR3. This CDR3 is CASSPQRGGTYEQYF. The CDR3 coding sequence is TGTGCCAGCAGCCCCCAGCGGGGGGGGACTTACGAGCAGTACTTC.

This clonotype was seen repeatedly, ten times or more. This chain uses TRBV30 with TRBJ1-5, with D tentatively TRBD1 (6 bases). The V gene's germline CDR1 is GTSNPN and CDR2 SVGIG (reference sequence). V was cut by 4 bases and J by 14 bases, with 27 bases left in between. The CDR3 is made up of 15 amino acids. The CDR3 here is CAWKDSARESAPEHF. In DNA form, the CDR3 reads TGTGCCTGGAAGGACAGCGCCCGTGAATCAGCTCCTGAGCATTTT. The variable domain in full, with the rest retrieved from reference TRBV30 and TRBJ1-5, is SQTIHQWPATLVQPVGSPLSLECTVEGTSNPNLYWYRQAAGRGLQLLFYSVGIGQISSEVPQNLSASRPQDRQFILSSKKLLLSDSGFYLCAWKDSARESAPEHFGDGTRLSIL.